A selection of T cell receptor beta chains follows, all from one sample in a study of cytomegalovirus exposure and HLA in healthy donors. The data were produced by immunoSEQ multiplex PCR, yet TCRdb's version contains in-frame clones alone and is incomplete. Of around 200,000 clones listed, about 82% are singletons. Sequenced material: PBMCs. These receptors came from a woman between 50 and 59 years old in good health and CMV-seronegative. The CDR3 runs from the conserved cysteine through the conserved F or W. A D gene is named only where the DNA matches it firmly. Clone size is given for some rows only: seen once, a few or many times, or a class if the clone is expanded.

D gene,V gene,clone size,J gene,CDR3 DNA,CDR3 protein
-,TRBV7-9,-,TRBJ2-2,TGTGCCAGCAGTCCTCGGGGGGCGAGCACCGGGGAGCTGTTTTTT,CASSPRGASTGELFF
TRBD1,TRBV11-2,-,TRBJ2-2,TGCGCCAGCAGCTTAGGGACAGTAAAAGGGGAGCTGTTTTTT,CASSLGTVKGELFF
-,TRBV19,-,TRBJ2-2,TGTGCCAGTAGTAAGTTACAGCCCAACACCGGGGAGCTGTTTTTT,CASSKLQPNTGELFF
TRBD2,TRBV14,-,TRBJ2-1,TGTGCCAGCAGCCGCCCCCGACTACTAGCGGGAGAATGGGGTGAGCAGTTCTTC,CASSRPRLLAGEWGEQFF
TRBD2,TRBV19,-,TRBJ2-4,TGTGCCAGTAGTATCGGGACTAGCGGTATTCTAGCCAAAAACATTCAGTACTTC,CASSIGTSGILAKNIQYF
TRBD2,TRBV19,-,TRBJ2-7,TGTGCCAGTAGTAGAGCGGGAACCTCCTACGAGCAGTACTTC,CASSRAGTSYEQYF
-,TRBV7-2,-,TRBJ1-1,TGTGCCAGCAGCTACGAAGCCGACAGGAGGTCTGAAGCTTTCTTT,CASSYEADRRSEAFF
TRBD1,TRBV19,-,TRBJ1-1,TGTGCCAGTAGTATTATCTCGGGACAGTATGAAGCTTTCTTT,CASSIISGQYEAFF
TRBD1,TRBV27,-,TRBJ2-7,TGTGCCAGCAGTTTAAGACAGGGAAGTAACGAGCAGTACTTC,CASSLRQGSNEQYF
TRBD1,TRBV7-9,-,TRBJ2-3,TGTGCCAGCAGCTTAGGCGGTAGGGGACAGATTTCCACAGATACGCAGTATTTT,CASSLGGRGQISTDTQYF
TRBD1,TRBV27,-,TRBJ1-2,TGTGCCAGCAGGGACAGGGGCCAGGGGGGAGGCTACACCTTC,CASRDRGQGGGYTF
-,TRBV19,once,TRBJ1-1,TGTGCCAGTAGTATATTCAGGGCGGGAGGGACTGAAGCTTTCTTT,CASSIFRAGGTEAFF
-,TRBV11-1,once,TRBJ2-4,TGTGCCAGCAGCTTATCATTGGCCCAAAACATTCAGTACTTC,CASSLSLAQNIQYF
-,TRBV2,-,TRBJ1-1,TGTGCCAGCAGCAGCGACAGTAACACTGAAGCTTTCTTT,CASSSDSNTEAFF
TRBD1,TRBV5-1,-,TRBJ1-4,TGCGCCAGCAGCGGAGGACAGGGTTCATCTGAAAAACTGTTTTTT,CASSGGQGSSEKLFF
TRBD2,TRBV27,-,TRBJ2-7,TGTGCCAGCAGTCTGCGGACTAGCGGACCCTACGAGCAGTACTTC,CASSLRTSGPYEQYF
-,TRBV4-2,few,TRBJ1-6,TGTGCCAGCAGCCAACTGAATTCACCCCTCCACTTT,CASSQLNSPLHF
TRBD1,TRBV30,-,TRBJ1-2,TGTGCCTGGTTACAGGGGGCCCTTGGCTACACCTTC,CAWLQGALGYTF
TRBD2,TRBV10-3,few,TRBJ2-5,TGTGCCATCGGCCGGGAGGGGGAGACCCAGTACTTC,CAIGREGETQYF
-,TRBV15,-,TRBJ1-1,TGTGCCACCAGCAGAGATCGGCGACAAAACACTGAAGCTTTCTTT,CATSRDRRQNTEAFF
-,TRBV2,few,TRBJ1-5,TGTGCCAGCAACGATTATCGGGGGGTTAGCAATCAGCCCCAGCATTTT,CASNDYRGVSNQPQHF
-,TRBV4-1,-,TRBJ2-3,TGCGCCAGCAGCCTTAGCGTCTCAGATACGCAGTATTTT,CASSLSVSDTQYF
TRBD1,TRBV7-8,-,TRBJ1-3,TGTGCCAGCAGCTTACGGGACAGGGTCATGGGGGGAAACACCATATATTTT,CASSLRDRVMGGNTIYF
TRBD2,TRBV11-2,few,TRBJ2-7,TGTGCCAGCAGCCCGGGACTAGAGTACGAGCAGTACTTC,CASSPGLEYEQYF
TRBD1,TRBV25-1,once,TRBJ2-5,TGTGCCAGCAGTGAACCCAGACAGGGTTACGCGGAGACCCAGTACTTC,CASSEPRQGYAETQYF
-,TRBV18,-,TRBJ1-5,TGTGCCAGCTCACCTGGGTTAGGGGAGCCCCAGCATTTT,CASSPGLGEPQHF
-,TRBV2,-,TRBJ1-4,TGTGCCAGCAGTGAAATGGCGGGCGGGGGGAGTGAAAAACTGTTTTTT,CASSEMAGGGSEKLFF
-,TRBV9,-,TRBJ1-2,TGTGCCAGCAGCTCTGCCGGGGGGATAGTGAATGGCTACACCTTC,CASSSAGGIVNGYTF
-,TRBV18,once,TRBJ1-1,TGTGCCAGCTCACCGTTGCCCTCGTCTGAGGCTTTCTTT,CASSPLPSSEAFF
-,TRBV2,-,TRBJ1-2,TGTGCCAGCAGGGATTCCGGGACATCATATGGCTACACCTTC,CASRDSGTSYGYTF
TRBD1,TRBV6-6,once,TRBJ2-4,TGTGCCAGCAGTTCATTCCCGGGACAGGGTAATACCATTCAGTACTTC,CASSSFPGQGNTIQYF
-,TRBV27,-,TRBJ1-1,TGTGCCAGCAGTTTAAACGGGAGGGGGAACACTGAAGCTTTCTTT,CASSLNGRGNTEAFF
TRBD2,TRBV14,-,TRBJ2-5,TGTGCCAGCAGCCCTCGGCGACTAGCGGGAGAAGAGACCCAGTACTTC,CASSPRRLAGEETQYF
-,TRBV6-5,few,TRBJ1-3,TGTGCCAGCAGAAGTAGTACCCGCTCTGGAAACACCATATATTTT,CASRSSTRSGNTIYF
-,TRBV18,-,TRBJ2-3,TGTGCCAGCTCACCACCATCCGCGTGGGGCGATACGCAGTATTTT,CASSPPSAWGDTQYF
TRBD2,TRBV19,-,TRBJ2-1,TGTGCCAGTCAAAGGACTAGCGGGAGGTCTCCCAATGAGCAGTTCTTC,CASQRTSGRSPNEQFF
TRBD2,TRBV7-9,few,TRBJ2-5,TGTGCCAGCAGCTTAGGACTAGCGGGAGAAGAGACCCAGTACTTC,CASSLGLAGEETQYF
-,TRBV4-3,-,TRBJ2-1,TGCGCCAGCAGCCAAGATACGAGCTCCTACAATGAGCAGTTCTTC,CASSQDTSSYNEQFF
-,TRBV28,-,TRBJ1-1,TGTGCCAGCAGTTTACTCTGGAGGACTGAAGCTTTCTTT,CASSLLWRTEAFF
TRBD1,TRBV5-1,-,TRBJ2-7,TGCGCCAGCAGCTCCTACAGGGGCTCCTACGAGCAGTACTTC,CASSSYRGSYEQYF